This T cell receptor (beta chain) was obtained from a study of T cells in Graves' hyperthyroidism and ophthalmopathy. Study-level points and caveats: Blood held most thyroid clonotypes expanded above 0.001 frequency.

Germline V gene data show CDR1 as SGHTA and CDR2 as FQGTGA. This CDR3 comprises 13 residues. Trimming took 0 bases from V and 0 from J, leaving 3 bases between them. Amplification targeted TCR beta CDR3 regions from RNA transcripts. Primed by the HTBI set, a first-round RT-PCR was run on the TCR CDR3. Via MiXCR, TCRdb re-called the multiplex PCR reads, giving one row per CDR3 protein. The sample consists of around 520,000 distinct CDR3 sequences, around 22% of them appearing once. A word on this clonotype: Its antigen is unidentified.

The V call is TRBV7-3, the J call TRBJ2-7; D unclear. Sequencing used blood. The origin of this receptor is a woman in her 30s with Graves' ophthalmopathy. The CDR3 bases are TGTGCCAGCAGCTTAACCACCTCCTACGAGCAGTACGTC. This sequence encodes CASSLTTSYEQYV.